These 21 T cell receptor beta chains originate from one sample sequenced in a study of CD8 T cells in Susac syndrome. Random hexamers were used to reverse transcribe roughly 0.45 to 1 ug of RNA. TCRdb processed the immunoSEQ multiplex PCR reads anew with MiXCR; each CDR3 protein has one entry. The sample lists approximately 160,000 distinct CDR3 sequences; approximately 90% were seen once. Sequences were obtained from CD4+ T cells from PBMCs. The receptors come from a human donor in good health.

A note on this clonotype: One end of the junction is discordant with germline, which a read error may explain. The rearrangement joins TRBV7-6 to TRBJ1-2; a weak D match, TRBD1 (6 bases). The CDR3 extends over 15 amino acids. The germline V gene has CDR1 SGHVS and CDR2 FNYEAQ. The CDR3 spells CASSQGGAANYDYTF. In DNA form, the CDR3 reads TGTGCCAGCAGCCAAGGGGGGGCAGCTAACTATGACTACACCTTC.

The chain recombines TRBV28 with TRBJ2-3; no reliable D call. Germline V lookup: CDR1 MDHEN, CDR2 SYDVKM. V lost 8 bases to trimming and J lost 1 base, with 7 bases between them. CDR3 length: 12 amino acids. The CDR3 region has the DNA TGTGCCAGCGGTGCGGGCACAGATACGCAGTATTTT. Amino acids: CASGAGTDTQYF.

This rearrangement joins TRBV2 to TRBJ2-3; TRBD1 matches at 8 bases. CDR1 and CDR2 (germline): SNHLY, FYNNEI. The ends lost 6 bases at V and 1 base at J; junction bases unmatched: 0. This CDR3 comprises 13 residues. The CDR3 loop reads CASRTGGTDTQYF. The CDR3 DNA reads as TGTGCCAGCAGGACAGGGGGCACAGATACGCAGTATTTT.

This chain uses TRBV6-5 with TRBJ2-7; D is ambiguous. V was trimmed by 2 bases and J by 2 bases, leaving 10 bases between them. Germline V gives CDR1 MNHEY, CDR2 SVGAGI. The CDR3 runs 14 residues. For the CDR3, the DNA is TGTGCCAGCAGTTACAGCAGGATCCCCTACGAGCAGTACTTC. This sequence encodes CASSYSRIPYEQYF.

The chain recombines TRBV6-6 with TRBJ2-1; D possibly uses TRBD1 or TRBD2 (5 bases each). Trimming pared 6 bases from V and 1 base from J, leaving 16 bases between. CDR1 is MNHNY, CDR2 SVGAGI, per germline (reference sequence). This CDR3 region has 16 residues. The CDR3 here is CASSNHEGLSYNEQFF. The CDR3 bases are TGTGCCAGCAGCAACCACGAGGGGTTATCCTACAATGAGCAGTTCTTC.

The chain employs TRBV7-2 and TRBJ2-2; D is possibly TRBD1 (6 bases). The CDR3 extends over 16 amino acids. CDR1 and CDR2 from the germline V gene are SGHTA and FQGNSA. V lost 8 bases, J lost 1 base, and 17 bases lay in between. CDR3 protein: CASRPPGHMNTGELFF. CDR3 DNA sequence: TGTGCCAGCCGACCTCCGGGACACATGAACACCGGGGAGCTGTTTTTT. Full variable domain (outside the CDR3, taken from reference TRBV7-2 and TRBJ2-2): GAGVSQSPSNKVTEKGKDVELRCDPISGHTALYWYRQSLGQGLEFLIYFQGNSAPDKSGLPSDRFSAERTGGSVSTLTIQRTQQEDSAVYLCASRPPGHMNTGELFFGEGSRLTVL.

The chain is built from TRBV10-3 and TRBJ2-7; D gene ambiguous. Germline V gene data show CDR1 as ENHRY and CDR2 as SYGVKD. The CDR3 totals 14 residues. The V and J ends lost 0 bases and 3 bases respectively, with 9 bases between them. The CDR3 region has the DNA TGTGCCATCAGTGAGTCTTCCACCTACTACGAGCAGTACTTC. Its translation is CAISESSTYYEQYF.

The chain recombines TRBV6-1 with TRBJ1-5; TRBD1 aligns across 8 bases. The CDR3 is 16 residues long. The ends lost 0 bases at V and 5 bases at J; junction bases unmatched: 6. Germline V lookup: CDR1 MNHNS, CDR2 SASEGT. The chain's CDR3 is CASSEAAGGADQPQHF. Written as DNA, the CDR3 is TGTGCCAGCAGTGAAGCCGCAGGGGGCGCCGATCAGCCCCAGCATTTT.

V and J are TRBV18 and TRBJ2-7; TRBD2 agrees at 8 bases. The CDR3 is made up of 14 amino acids. V lost 5 bases, J lost 3 bases, and 6 bases stayed unmatched. Germline loops: CDR1 KGHSH, CDR2 LQKENI. Written as DNA, the CDR3 is TGTGCCAGCTCAGCCCGGGAGGGGAGCTACGAGCAGTACTTC. It translates to CASSAREGSYEQYF.

This clonotype occurred once. V gene TRBV12-5 combines with J gene TRBJ1-6, with 7 bases identical to TRBD1. Germline loops: CDR1 LGHNT, CDR2 FRNRAP. The CDR3 has 13 amino acids. After removal of 6 bases from V and 10 bases from J, the junction contained 6 bases not matched to a gene. This CDR3 is CASGPRQGSPLHF. Here the CDR3 DNA reads TGTGCTAGTGGGCCGAGACAGGGATCACCCCTCCACTTT.

J is TRBJ1-2 and V is TRBV5-1; D may be TRBD1 (5 bases). The CDR3 totals 15 residues. Looked up from germline, CDR1 is SGHRS and CDR2 is YFSETQ. Trimming pared 0 bases from V and 2 bases from J, leaving 11 bases between. CDR3 protein: CASSLDPDSNYGYTF. CDR3 sequence (DNA): TGCGCCAGCAGCTTGGATCCCGACAGCAACTATGGCTACACCTTC. The full variable domain, in which reference TRBV5-1 and TRBJ1-2 provide the parts outside the CDR3, is KAGVTQTPRYLIKTRGQQVTLSCSPISGHRSVSWYQQTPGQGLQFLFEYFSETQRNKGNFPGRFSGRQFSNSRSEMNVSTLELGDSALYLCASSLDPDSNYGYTFGSGTRLTVV.

The CDR3 protein is CASSDKSVGETQYF. Here the CDR3 DNA reads TGTGCCAGCAGTGATAAGAGCGTTGGAGAGACCCAGTACTTC. This sequence joins TRBV2 and TRBJ2-5; D not resolved. The germline V gene encodes CDR1 SNHLY and CDR2 FYNNEI. Trimming took off 3 bases at V and 4 bases at J, with 12 bases between the two ends. This CDR3 region has 14 residues.

The rearrangement uses TRBV12-5 and TRBJ1-1, with D possibly matching TRBD1 (6 bases). CDR1 is LGHNT and CDR2 is FRNRAP in the germline V gene. The CDR3 sequence is 12 residues long. Trimming left V 5 bases short and J 8 bases short, with 12 bases between. DNA of the CDR3: TGTGCTAGTGGTATCGACAGGCAGGAAGCTTTCTTT. It is translated as CASGIDRQEAFF.

CDR3 DNA sequence: TGTGCCAGCTCACCGACAGGTCAGAACTATGGCTACACCTTC. Protein product: CASSPTGQNYGYTF. V is TRBV18 and J is TRBJ1-2; D perhaps matches TRBD1 (6 bases). Germline V CDR1 and CDR2: KGHSH, LQKENI. CDR3 length: 14 amino acids. Trimming shortened V by 3 bases and J by 2 bases, and 10 bases separated the two germline ends.

This chain links TRBV18 with TRBJ2-1; D not certain. V lost 3 bases to trimming and J lost 2 bases, with 2 bases between them. Germline loops: CDR1 KGHSH, CDR2 LQKENI. The CDR3 consists of 12 residues. The CDR3 bases are TGTGCCAGCTCACCGACCTACAATGAGCAGTTCTTC. Its protein product is CASSPTYNEQFF.

The chain recombines TRBV30 with TRBJ2-5; 11 bases agree with TRBD2. This CDR3 contains 15 residues. Losses at the gene ends were 5 bases for V and 4 bases for J; bases not matched to a gene: 9. Germline values: CDR1 GTSNPN, CDR2 SVGIG (reference sequence). The CDR3 here is CAWRPGLAVPETQYF. In nucleotides, the CDR3 is TGTGCCTGGCGACCGGGACTAGCGGTTCCAGAGACCCAGTACTTC. The full variable domain, in which reference TRBV30 and TRBJ2-5 provide the parts outside the CDR3, is SQTIHQWPATLVQPVGSPLSLECTVEGTSNPNLYWYRQAAGRGLQLLFYSVGIGQISSEVPQNLSASRPQDRQFILSSKKLLLSDSGFYLCAWRPGLAVPETQYFGPGTRLLVL.

V is TRBV7-2 and J is TRBJ2-7; D is possibly TRBD2 (5 bases). This CDR3 has 12 residues. Per germline, CDR1 SGHTA and CDR2 FQGNSA. V dropped 5 bases and J dropped 7 bases, with 12 bases sitting between them. CDR3 in DNA: TGTGCCAGCAGCCCCCCTTCGGGAGAGCAGTACTTC. Protein product: CASSPPSGEQYF.

The chain uses TRBV28 and TRBJ2-7; D gene unclear. This CDR3 spans 14 amino acids. Trimming cost V 3 bases and J 2 bases, with 11 bases left between them. Germline CDR1 MDHEN, CDR2 SYDVKM. DNA of the CDR3: TGTGCCAGCAGTTTGGGATACCGGACCTACGAGCAGTACTTC. Translation gives CASSLGYRTYEQYF.

The chain carries TRBV6-6 and TRBJ1-2, with D possibly TRBD1 on 6 matching bases. The V gene lost 5 bases and the J gene lost 7 bases, with 11 bases spanning the gap. Germline V gene sequence: CDR1 MNHNY, CDR2 SVGAGI (reference sequence). The CDR3 has 12 residues. The CDR3 bases are TGTGCCAGCAGTAAAGCCAGGGGTGGCTACACCTTC. Its translation is CASSKARGGYTF.

J is TRBJ1-4 and V is TRBV4-1; 7 positions match TRBD1. The germline V gene has CDR1 MGHRA and CDR2 YSYEKL. The CDR3 is 16 amino acids. V gave up 0 bases and J gave up 12 bases; unmatched junction bases: 13. CDR3 residues: CASSQDKRQGSSELFF. The CDR3, as DNA: TGCGCCAGCAGCCAAGATAAGAGACAGGGCTCTTCGGAACTGTTTTTT.

CDR3 in DNA: TGTGCCAGCACCCCGGCCAGTTCCCGGAGTGGCTACACCTTC. It codes for CASTPASSRSGYTF. The chain is built from TRBV5-5 and TRBJ1-2; D not resolved. The CDR3 runs to 14 residues. V lost 6 bases to trimming and J lost 7 bases, with 19 bases between them. Germline V gene lookup returns CDR1 SGHKS and CDR2 YYEKEE (reference sequence).